Shown below are 30 T cell receptor beta chains from a single sample sequenced in a study of CD8 T cells in ankylosing spondylitis. A single record per CDR3 protein comes from TCRdb applying MiXCR to the 5' RACE reads. The sample lists 300,000 to 400,000 distinct CDR3 sequences, 20% to 25% seen once, with approximately 15% in the top ten. For these TCRs, the target antigens are not known. General study points: A TCR beta motif of fewer than ten highly homologous variants seemed to mark ankylosing spondylitis blood.

Sequenced: blood, either unsorted or a sorted T cell fraction (not recorded which). The source of these receptors is a male donor with ankylosing spondylitis.

This clonotype was found a few times. The chain links TRBV6-5 to TRBJ2-3; a possible D gene is TRBD1 (7 bases). The CDR3 sequence is 16 residues long. Trimming pared 3 bases from V and 6 bases from J, leaving 19 bases between. Germline V lookup: CDR1 MNHEY, CDR2 SVGAGI. CDR3 bases: TGTGCCAGCAGTTATCGGGGGTCAGGGGGTCACGATACGCAGTATTTT. The encoded protein is CASSYRGSGGHDTQYF.

The chain couples TRBV20-1 to TRBJ2-5; D is uncertain. Germline V CDR1 and CDR2: DFQATT, SNEGSKA (reference sequence). V was pared by 2 bases and J by 1 base, with 11 bases between. This CDR3 spans 14 amino acids. Here the CDR3 reads CSARTPGSQETQYF. The DNA for the CDR3 is TGCAGTGCTAGAACCCCCGGGTCCCAAGAGACCCAGTACTTC.

CDR3 nucleotide sequence: TGTGCCAGCAGTTGGGGTTGGACGCCCCAGCATTTT. Its translation: CASSWGWTPQHF. The chain carries TRBV7-2 and TRBJ1-5; D is undetermined. In germline, CDR1 is SGHTA, CDR2 FQGNSA. V shed 6 bases and J shed 9 bases, with 12 bases lying between them. The CDR3 contains 12 residues.

The chain carries TRBV7-2 and TRBJ2-7; D is tentatively TRBD1 or TRBD2 (5 bases each). The V gene's germline CDR1 is SGHTA and CDR2 FQGNSA. The germline V and J ends were trimmed by 1 base and 9 bases, with 19 bases remaining between them. The CDR3 spans 15 residues. The CDR3 here is CASSLVRQARGGQYF. The CDR3 bases are TGTGCCAGCAGCTTAGTTCGACAAGCGAGGGGCGGGCAGTACTTC. Looking up the rest from reference TRBV7-2 and TRBJ2-7 gives the full variable domain: GAGVSQSPSNKVTEKGKDVELRCDPISGHTALYWYRQSLGQGLEFLIYFQGNSAPDKSGLPSDRFSAERTGGSVSTLTIQRTQQEDSAVYLCASSLVRQARGGQYFGPGTRLTVT.

V usage is TRBV5-1 and J usage is TRBJ1-3, with D unresolved. The V end lost 2 bases, the J end lost 0 bases, and 15 bases lay between the germline ends. CDR1 is SGHRS and CDR2 is YFSETQ in the germline V gene. The CDR3 totals 17 residues. The CDR3, as DNA: TGCGCCAGCAGCTTTGCTCCGGGCGCAAACTCTGGAAACACCATATATTTT. This translates into CASSFAPGANSGNTIYF.

This clonotype was detected a few times. CDR3 nucleotides: TGCGCCAGCAGCCAAGAGAGACGGGACTATGGCTACACCTTC. Translation gives CASSQERRDYGYTF. This chain links TRBV4-1 with TRBJ1-2; D is undetermined. Germline assignment: CDR1 MGHRA and CDR2 YSYEKL. The CDR3 consists of 14 residues. Trimming stripped 0 bases from V and 3 bases from J, with 8 bases between.

The V call is TRBV18, the J call TRBJ2-2, with TRBD1 identical over 10 bases. CDR3 size: 18 residues. The germline V gene has CDR1 KGHSH and CDR2 LQKENI. The ends lost 3 bases at V and 1 base at J; junction bases unmatched: 8. The CDR3 reads CASSPPGQGTRNTGELFF. CDR3 DNA sequence: TGTGCCAGCTCACCTCCGGGACAGGGGACTAGGAACACCGGGGAGCTGTTTTTT.

This sequence joins TRBV20-1 and TRBJ2-5, with TRBD1 matching 7 bases. The germline V gene encodes CDR1 DFQATT and CDR2 SNEGSKA (reference sequence). With 6 bases clipped from V and 5 bases from J, the junction kept 9 bases outside the gene matches. This CDR3 contains 13 residues. The CDR3 nucleotides are TGCAGTGCAGCCAACAGGGGCCTTGAGACCCAGTACTTC. It specifies CSAANRGLETQYF.

The gene calls are TRBV4-1 and TRBJ2-7; 9 bases are a match to TRBD1. V lost 1 base, J lost 3 bases, and 4 bases stayed unmatched. From germline, CDR1 is MGHRA and CDR2 YSYEKL. The CDR3 is 15 residues long. Written as DNA, the CDR3 is TGCGCCAGCAGCCAAGTAGGGGGACAGGGCTACGAGCAGTACTTC. It specifies CASSQVGGQGYEQYF.

This clonotype was counted a few times. V and J are TRBV5-1 and TRBJ2-5; D ambiguous. This CDR3 has 13 amino acids. The germline V and J ends were trimmed by 2 bases and 4 bases, with 9 bases remaining between them. Per the germline V gene, CDR1 is SGHRS and CDR2 is YFSETQ. In nucleotides, the CDR3 is TGCGCCAGCAGCTTCACCCTCTCAGAGACCCAGTACTTC. Protein: CASSFTLSETQYF.

This clonotype was detected only a few times. The rearrangement uses TRBV19 and TRBJ2-5, with D unresolved. Trimming cost V 0 bases and J 5 bases, with 13 bases left between them. The CDR3 sequence is 15 residues long. CDR1 and CDR2 (germline): LNHDA, SQIVND (reference sequence). The CDR3 is CASSIEYTGSETQYF. Here the CDR3 DNA reads TGTGCCAGTAGTATAGAGTATACGGGCTCGGAGACCCAGTACTTC.

The sample holds one count of this clonotype. The chain employs TRBV9 and TRBJ2-1; D possibly corresponds to TRBD1 (6 bases). CDR1 SGDLS and CDR2 YYNGEE come from the germline V gene. V lost 0 bases and J 12 bases, leaving 13 bases between the germline ends. The CDR3 is made up of 13 amino acids. DNA of the CDR3: TGTGCCAGCAGCGTAGGTCAGGGGCGCGGGCAGTTCTTC. Translation: CASSVGQGRGQFF.

This clonotype was found a few times. The genes are TRBV4-3 and TRBJ2-4; the match to TRBD2 covers 7 bases. Looked up from germline, CDR1 is LGHNA and CDR2 is YSLEER. With V trimmed by 0 bases and J by 4 bases, 9 bases remained unmatched. The CDR3 has 17 amino acids. The CDR3 sequence is CASSQDEAGRYKNIQYF. The DNA for the CDR3 is TGCGCCAGCAGCCAAGATGAAGCGGGAAGGTATAAAAACATTCAGTACTTC.

In its sample, this clonotype was seen a few times. The V gene is TRBV5-1, the J gene TRBJ1-6; weak D call: TRBD1 (5 bases). V was shortened by 0 bases and J by 0 bases, with 10 bases between the two germline ends. This CDR3 is built from 17 residues. Looked up from germline, CDR1 is SGHRS and CDR2 is YFSETQ. The CDR3 spells CASSLAGRSSYNSPLHF. CDR3 sequence (DNA): TGCGCCAGCAGCTTGGCGGGACGGAGCTCCTATAATTCACCCCTCCACTTT.

The chain recombines TRBV7-9 with TRBJ2-1; D remains unclear. Germline V lookup: CDR1 SEHNR, CDR2 FQNEAQ (reference sequence). The CDR3 length is 14 residues. V was pared by 2 bases and J by 0 bases, with 5 bases between. The DNA for the CDR3 is TGTGCCAGCAGCTTATTCGACTCCTACAATGAGCAGTTCTTC. Encoded protein: CASSLFDSYNEQFF.

The chain links TRBV6-6 to TRBJ2-7, with TRBD2 matching 10 bases. Germline CDR1 is MNHNY and CDR2 is SVGAGI (reference sequence). The V gene end was trimmed by 5 bases and the J gene end by 4 bases; junction bases not matched to a gene: 2. The CDR3 covers 13 residues. The CDR3 bases are TGTGCCAGCAGTATTAGCGGGAGGTACGAGCAGTACTTC. The encoded protein is CASSISGRYEQYF.

The chain combines TRBV9 with TRBJ2-5, with 7 bases identical to TRBD2. The V segment lost 2 bases and the J segment 3 bases; nucleotides outside the gene matches: 1. The CDR3 is 13 residues long. Germline V gene sequence: CDR1 SGDLS, CDR2 YYNGEE. In DNA, the CDR3 is TGTGCCAGCAGCGTCGCGGGAGAAGAGACCCAGTACTTC. Its protein product is CASSVAGEETQYF.

This clonotype was counted a few times. The V gene is TRBV7-3, the J gene TRBJ2-1, with no clear D. The CDR3 spans 14 residues. Germline V lookup: CDR1 SGHTA, CDR2 FQGTGA. V lost 7 bases and J lost 5, with 15 bases in between. Written as DNA, the CDR3 is TGTGCCAGCAACCATTTCGGGCCAGACAATGAGCAGTTCTTC. The encoded protein is CASNHFGPDNEQFF. The complete variable domain, with remaining parts taken from reference TRBV7-3 and TRBJ2-1, reads GAGVSQTPSNKVTEKGKYVELRCDPISGHTALYWYRQSLGQGPEFLIYFQGTGAADDSGLPNDRFFAVRPEGSVSTLKIQRTERGDSAVYLCASNHFGPDNEQFFGPGTRLTVL.

This clonotype was counted only a few times. The V and J genes are TRBV6-5 and TRBJ2-5, with a weak D call TRBD2 (6 bases). With 4 bases removed from V and 5 bases from J, the gap between germline ends came to 11 bases. The CDR3 covers 13 residues. In germline, CDR1 is MNHEY, CDR2 SVGAGI. The CDR3 region is CASSLGLSETQYF. The CDR3 nucleotides read TGTGCCAGCAGTTTAGGACTATCCGAGACCCAGTACTTC.

This clonotype was picked up a small number of times. The J gene is TRBJ1-5, the V gene TRBV4-1, with D unresolved. CDR1 and CDR2 (germline): MGHRA, YSYEKL. There are 17 residues in the CDR3. Between the trimmed V and J ends, which lost 8 bases and 1 base, there was a span of 21 bases. CDR3 in DNA: TGCGCCAGCGCCCCAAGGGAGAAGGGAATGAGCAATCAGCCCCAGCATTTT. It is translated as CASAPREKGMSNQPQHF.

The chain recombines TRBV2 with TRBJ2-7; D possibly corresponds to TRBD2 (6 bases). Trimming took off 7 bases at V and 3 bases at J, with 19 bases between the two ends. The CDR3 runs 15 residues. The germline V gene encodes CDR1 SNHLY and CDR2 FYNNEI. The CDR3 DNA sequence: TGTGCCAGCAAAAGAAGGTCGGGGGATCTCTACGAGCAGTACTTC. Amino acids: CASKRRSGDLYEQYF.

This chain uses TRBV29-1 with TRBJ1-1, with D possibly being TRBD1 (5 bases). The CDR3 consists of 16 residues. V lost 7 bases and J lost 1, with 22 bases in between. Germline CDR1 SQVTM, CDR2 ANQGSEA. CDR3: CSARGAGSSRNTEAFF. The CDR3 region has the DNA TGCAGCGCCCGAGGGGCAGGGTCTTCTAGGAACACTGAAGCTTTCTTT.

The J gene is TRBJ2-7, the V gene TRBV5-1; 7 nucleotides line up with TRBD1. The ends lost 3 bases at V and 2 bases at J; junction bases unmatched: 11. The CDR3 extends over 16 amino acids. CDR1 is SGHRS, CDR2 YFSETQ, per germline. CDR3 amino acids: CASSSGRGSVPYEQYF. The CDR3 DNA reads as TGCGCCAGCAGCTCAGGCAGGGGGAGTGTACCCTACGAGCAGTACTTC.

J is TRBJ2-1 and V is TRBV25-1; 8 bases map to TRBD2. V gave up 1 base and J gave up 7 bases; unmatched junction bases: 6. The CDR3 spans 15 residues. The V gene's germline CDR1 is MGHDK and CDR2 SYGVNS. This chain's CDR3 is CASSELGGRRNEQFF. CDR3 bases: TGTGCCAGCAGTGAATTGGGCGGGAGGCGGAATGAGCAGTTCTTC.

The chain links TRBV9 to TRBJ2-7; 8 nucleotides align to TRBD2. J gave up 2 bases and V 0 bases, and 7 bases lay outside the gene matches. In germline, CDR1 is SGDLS, CDR2 YYNGEE. This CDR3 has 16 amino acids. CDR3 amino acids: CASSVGLTSGTYEQYF. The CDR3 nucleotides are TGTGCCAGCAGCGTAGGGCTTACTAGCGGAACCTACGAGCAGTACTTC. Complete variable domain (other parts from reference TRBV9 and TRBJ2-7): DSGVTQTPKHLITATGQRVTLRCSPRSGDLSVYWYQQSLDQGLQFLIQYYNGEERAKGNILERFSAQQFPDLHSELNLSSLELGDSALYFCASSVGLTSGTYEQYFGPGTRLTVT.

This clonotype was found many times. V and J are TRBV29-1 and TRBJ2-1; 10 bases map to TRBD2. Trimming took 7 bases from V and 9 from J; bases not matched to a gene: 9. This CDR3 is built from 13 residues. CDR1 and CDR2 from the germline V gene are SQVTM and ANQGSEA. CDR3 protein: CSALAGALLEQFF. The CDR3 bases are TGCAGCGCCCTAGCGGGAGCGTTGCTTGAGCAGTTCTTC.

This clonotype showed up many times. J is TRBJ2-7 and V is TRBV20-1; 8 bases align to TRBD2. Germline-derived CDR1 and CDR2 are DFQATT and SNEGSKA (reference sequence). This CDR3 is built from 14 residues. With V trimmed by 4 bases and J by 5 bases, 10 bases remained unmatched. The CDR3 reads CSAKVAGLRNEQYF. The CDR3 DNA sequence: TGCAGTGCTAAGGTAGCGGGACTTAGAAACGAGCAGTACTTC.

CDR3 protein: CAIRGVGDEQYF. The DNA for the CDR3 is TGTGCCATCAGGGGAGTCGGGGACGAGCAGTACTTC. V is TRBV10-3 and J is TRBJ2-7; a possible D gene is TRBD2 (5 bases). The ends were cut back, 6 bases at V and 5 bases at J, with 11 bases in the middle. This CDR3 is 12 amino acids long. The germline CDR1 and CDR2 sequences are ENHRY and SYGVKD.

This clonotype was observed a handful of times. J is TRBJ2-2 and V is TRBV9; no firm D call. Looked up from germline, CDR1 is SGDLS and CDR2 is YYNGEE. This CDR3 is built from 16 residues. Trimming shortened V by 3 bases and J by 0 bases, and 12 bases separated the two germline ends. For the CDR3, the DNA is TGTGCCAGCAGCGCCGGACGGAATCCGAACACCGGGGAGCTGTTTTTT. This gives the protein CASSAGRNPNTGELFF.

Only a few counts were recorded for this clonotype. This chain connects TRBV29-1 to TRBJ2-3; 8 positions agree with TRBD1. The germline V gene encodes CDR1 SQVTM and CDR2 ANQGSEA. CDR3 length equals 13 residues. The CDR3 DNA follows: TGCATAGATCAGGGGGCAGGCACAGATACGCAGTATTTT. It encodes CIDQGAGTDTQYF.